The 9 T cell receptor beta chains listed next were all sequenced from one sample in a study of T cells in localized non-small cell lung cancer. Sequenced by immunoSEQ multiplex PCR; TCRdb stores in-frame clones only, minus some. Among 70,000 to 95,000 clones listed, approximately 90% were seen once. Material: PBMCs, obtained before any cancer treatment. These receptor sequences come from a woman aged 40-69 years with stage II squamous cell lung carcinoma.

This chain connects TRBV28 to TRBJ1-5; 7 bases are shared with TRBD1. Losses at the gene ends were 5 bases for V and 0 bases for J; bases not matched to a gene: 7. The V gene's germline CDR1 is MDHEN and CDR2 SYDVKM. This CDR3 has 16 residues. The CDR3 DNA reads TGTGCCAGCAGTCCACAGACAGGGAATAGCAATCAGCCCCAGCATTTT. Amino acids: CASSPQTGNSNQPQHF.

The chain has TRBV29-1 and TRBJ2-6; D perhaps matches TRBD1 (5 bases). CDR1 and CDR2 from the germline V gene are SQVTM and ANQGSEA. Trimming stripped 7 bases from V and 2 bases from J, with 6 bases between. The CDR3 covers 12 residues. The CDR3 loop is CSARAGANVLTF. Here the CDR3 DNA reads TGCAGCGCCAGGGCTGGGGCCAACGTCCTGACTTTC.

The sample holds a few counts of this clone. The chain recombines TRBV6-5 with TRBJ2-6; 7 positions agree with TRBD1. The CDR3 length is 15 residues. Germline CDR1 MNHEY, CDR2 SVGAGI. With V trimmed by 4 bases and J by 0 bases, 0 bases remained unmatched. CDR3 in amino acids: CASSSGGSGANVLTF. The CDR3 region has the DNA TGTGCCAGCAGTTCAGGGGGCTCTGGGGCCAACGTCCTGACTTTC.

In this sample, this clone turned up a few times. The V gene is TRBV14, the J gene TRBJ1-1; possible D gene TRBD1, 5 bases. The CDR3 loop spans 14 amino acids. Between the trimmed V and J ends, which lost 3 bases and 3 bases, there was a span of 11 bases. The germline gives CDR1 SGHDN, CDR2 FVKESK. In nucleotides, the CDR3 is TGTGCCAGCAGCCAGTGGGGCAGGGACACTGAAGCTTTCTTT. Amino acid sequence: CASSQWGRDTEAFF.

The rearrangement uses TRBV2 and TRBJ1-4; TRBD1 is a possible D gene (5 bases). The CDR3 is 15 residues long. Trimming took 1 base from V and 7 from J, leaving 13 bases between them. Germline CDR1 SNHLY, CDR2 FYNNEI. CDR3 loop: CASSEEGKRREKLFF. For the CDR3, the DNA is TGTGCCAGCAGTGAAGAGGGGAAACGCCGTGAAAAACTGTTTTTT.

The rearrangement links TRBV13 to TRBJ2-7; D is undetermined. V lost 5 bases to trimming and J lost 4 bases, with 18 bases between them. The length of the CDR3 is 15 residues. Germline assignment: CDR1 PRHDT and CDR2 FYEKMQ (reference sequence). This CDR3 is CASSPRTLGPYEQYF. CDR3 coding DNA: TGTGCCAGCAGCCCTAGGACCCTAGGGCCTTACGAGCAGTACTTC.

The chain links TRBV15 to TRBJ1-4; D gene unclear. The CDR3 runs 12 residues. The V gene lost 0 bases and the J gene lost 12 bases, with 8 bases spanning the gap. CDR1 is LNHNV and CDR2 is YYDKDF in the germline V gene (reference sequence). Here the CDR3 reads CATSRDRNELFF. DNA of the CDR3: TGTGCCACCAGCAGAGATCGTAATGAACTGTTTTTT.

J is TRBJ1-5 and V is TRBV25-1; D ambiguous. With 2 bases removed from V and 7 bases from J, the gap between germline ends came to 6 bases. Germline-derived CDR1 and CDR2 are MGHDK and SYGVNS. This CDR3 contains 12 residues. The CDR3 DNA reads as TGTGCCAGCAGTGAAGGGAGACAGCCCCAGCATTTT. This gives the protein CASSEGRQPQHF.

The chain uses TRBV5-1 and TRBJ2-5, with 8 nucleotides matching TRBD1. This CDR3 has 17 residues. J gave up 5 bases and V 0 bases, and 12 bases lay outside the gene matches. CDR1 and CDR2 from the germline V gene are SGHRS and YFSETQ. Written as DNA, the CDR3 is TGCGCCAGCAGCTTGGGGCGCGGGACAGGCCAACCGGAGACCCAGTACTTC. Translation gives CASSLGRGTGQPETQYF.